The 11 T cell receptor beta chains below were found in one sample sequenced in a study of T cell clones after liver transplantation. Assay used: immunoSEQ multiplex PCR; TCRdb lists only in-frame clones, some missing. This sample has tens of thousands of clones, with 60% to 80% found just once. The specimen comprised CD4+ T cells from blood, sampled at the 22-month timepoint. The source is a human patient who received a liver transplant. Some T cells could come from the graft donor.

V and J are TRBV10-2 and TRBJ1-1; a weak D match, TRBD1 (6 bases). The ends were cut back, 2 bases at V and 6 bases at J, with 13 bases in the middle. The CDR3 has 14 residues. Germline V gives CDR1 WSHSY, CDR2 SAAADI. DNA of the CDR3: TGCGCCAGCAGTGAGCAAGGGGGGTGGGCTGAAGCTTTCTTT. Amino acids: CASSEQGGWAEAFF.

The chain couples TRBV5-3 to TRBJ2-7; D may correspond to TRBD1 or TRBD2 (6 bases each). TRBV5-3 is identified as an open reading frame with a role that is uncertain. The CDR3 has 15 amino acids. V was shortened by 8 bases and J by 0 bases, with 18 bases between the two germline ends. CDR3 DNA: TGTGCCAGCAGCGGCGGGACACTCAGCTCCTACGAGCAGTACTTC. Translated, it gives CASSGGTLSSYEQYF.

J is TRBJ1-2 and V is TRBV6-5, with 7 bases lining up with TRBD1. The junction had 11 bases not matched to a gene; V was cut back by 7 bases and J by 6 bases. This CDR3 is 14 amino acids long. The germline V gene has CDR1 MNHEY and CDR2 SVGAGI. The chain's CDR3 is CASTSSRTGHGYTF. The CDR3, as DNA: TGTGCCAGCACTTCGTCAAGGACAGGACATGGCTACACCTTC.

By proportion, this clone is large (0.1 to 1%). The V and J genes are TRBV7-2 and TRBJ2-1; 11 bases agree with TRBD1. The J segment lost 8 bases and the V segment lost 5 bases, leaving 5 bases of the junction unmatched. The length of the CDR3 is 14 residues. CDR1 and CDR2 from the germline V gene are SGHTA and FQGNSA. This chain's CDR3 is CASSEGQGVDEQFF. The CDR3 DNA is TGTGCCAGCAGCGAGGGACAGGGGGTCGATGAGCAGTTCTTC.

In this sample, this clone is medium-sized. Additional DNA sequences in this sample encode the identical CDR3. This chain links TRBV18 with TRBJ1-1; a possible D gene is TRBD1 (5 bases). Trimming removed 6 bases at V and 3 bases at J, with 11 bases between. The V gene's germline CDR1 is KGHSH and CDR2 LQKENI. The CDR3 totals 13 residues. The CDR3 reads CASSQGSDTEAFF. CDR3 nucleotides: TGTGCCAGCTCCCAGGGTTCGGACACTGAAGCTTTCTTT.

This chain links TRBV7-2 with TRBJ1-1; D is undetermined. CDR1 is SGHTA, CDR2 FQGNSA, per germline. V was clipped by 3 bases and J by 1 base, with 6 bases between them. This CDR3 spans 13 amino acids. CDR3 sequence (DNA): TGTGCCAGCAGCTTTCAAGAGAACACTGAAGCTTTCTTT. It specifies CASSFQENTEAFF.

CDR3 in amino acids: CASRQGDTQYF. The CDR3 nucleotides are TGTGCCAGCAGGCAGGGGGACACGCAGTATTTT. The rearrangement uses TRBV7-2 and TRBJ2-3; 7 bases match TRBD1. The CDR3 has 11 amino acids. From germline, CDR1 is SGHTA and CDR2 FQGNSA. With 6 bases clipped from V and 9 bases from J, the junction kept 3 bases outside the gene matches.

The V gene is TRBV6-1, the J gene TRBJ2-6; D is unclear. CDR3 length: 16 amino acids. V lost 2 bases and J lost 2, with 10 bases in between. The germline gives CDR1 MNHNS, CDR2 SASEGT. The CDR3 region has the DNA TGTGCCAGCAGTGAAACCTACCAGGCTGGGGCCAACGTCCTGACTTTC. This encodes CASSETYQAGANVLTF.

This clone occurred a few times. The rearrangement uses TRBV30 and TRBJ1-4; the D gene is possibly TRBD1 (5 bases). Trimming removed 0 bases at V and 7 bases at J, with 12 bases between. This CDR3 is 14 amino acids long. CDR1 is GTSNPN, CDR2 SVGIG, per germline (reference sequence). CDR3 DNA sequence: TGTGCCTGGAGTGTACAAGGGGTTGGTGAAAAACTGTTTTTT. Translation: CAWSVQGVGEKLFF. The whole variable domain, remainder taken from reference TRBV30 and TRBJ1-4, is SQTIHQWPATLVQPVGSPLSLECTVEGTSNPNLYWYRQAAGRGLQLLFYSVGIGQISSEVPQNLSASRPQDRQFILSSKKLLLSDSGFYLCAWSVQGVGEKLFFGSGTQLSVL.

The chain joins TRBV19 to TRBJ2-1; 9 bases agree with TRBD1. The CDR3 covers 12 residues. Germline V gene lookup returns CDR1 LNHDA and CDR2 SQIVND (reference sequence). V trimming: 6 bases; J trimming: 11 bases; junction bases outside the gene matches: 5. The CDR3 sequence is CASSTQGAQQFF. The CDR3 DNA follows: TGTGCCAGTAGCACACAGGGGGCCCAGCAGTTCTTC.

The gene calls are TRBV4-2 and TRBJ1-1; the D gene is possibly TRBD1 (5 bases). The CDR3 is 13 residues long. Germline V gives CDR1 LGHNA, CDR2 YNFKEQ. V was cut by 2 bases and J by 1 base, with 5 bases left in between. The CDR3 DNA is TGTGCCAGCAGCCAAACAGGGAACACTGAAGCTTTCTTT. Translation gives CASSQTGNTEAFF.